Listed here are 3 T cell receptor beta chains from one sample, sequenced in a study of T-cell memory formation after mild COVID-19. Each CDR3 protein gets one entry after TCRdb re-called the 5' RACE reads with MiXCR. The profile shows hundreds of thousands of distinct CDR3 sequences, approximately 15% of them singletons. The material sequenced was PBMCs or a T cell subset sorted from them (not recorded which). These TCRs come from a man aged 18 to 30 who had mild COVID-19 (a few samples of this study predate the infection). Cell type and time point are not known.

The CDR3 region is CASKLGTGEQYV. The DNA for the CDR3 is TGTGCCAGCAAACTGGGGACGGGGGAGCAGTACGTC. The chain uses TRBV2 and TRBJ2-7; D tentatively fits TRBD1 or TRBD2 (5 bases each). The V end was cut by 7 bases, the J end by 7 bases, with 14 bases between. The CDR3 is 12 amino acids. CDR1 SNHLY and CDR2 FYNNEI come from the germline V gene.

This clonotype was seen more than once but under ten times. The chain is built from TRBV9 and TRBJ2-6, with D perhaps assigned TRBD1 or TRBD2 (6 bases each). The CDR3 sequence is 17 residues long. Germline V gene data show CDR1 as SGDLS and CDR2 as YYNGEE. Trimming removed 4 bases from V and 4 bases from J, with 18 bases in between. The CDR3 DNA is TGTGCCAGCAGCTCGGGCAACGGGGGCACAGGGGCCAACGTCCTGACTTTC. Its protein product is CASSSGNGGTGANVLTF.

The chain is built from TRBV9 and TRBJ2-2, with D perhaps matching TRBD2 (5 bases). From germline, CDR1 is SGDLS and CDR2 YYNGEE. Trimming removed 2 bases at V and 2 bases at J, with 10 bases between. CDR3 length: 15 amino acids. The CDR3 bases are TGTGCCAGCAGCGTGCGAGGGCCCAACACCGGGGAGCTGTTTTTT. Translated: CASSVRGPNTGELFF. Based on the CDR3 plus reference TRBV9 and TRBJ2-2, the full variable domain is DSGVTQTPKHLITATGQRVTLRCSPRSGDLSVYWYQQSLDQGLQFLIQYYNGEERAKGNILERFSAQQFPDLHSELNLSSLELGDSALYFCASSVRGPNTGELFFGEGSRLTVL.